Given below is one TCR beta chain in context. Its antigen is not identified. The sample is drawn from a study of T cell responses to AZD1222 COVID-19 vaccine. The data were produced by immunoSEQ multiplex PCR, yet TCRdb's version contains in-frame clones alone and is incomplete. The sample has about 97,000 clones; roughly 90% are singletons. Trimming shortened V by 4 bases and J by 2 bases, and 9 bases separated the two germline ends. Germline V gene lookup returns CDR1 SGHTA and CDR2 FQGNSA. The CDR3 is made up of 14 amino acids. Study findings and constraints: At study baseline, merely several AZD1222 recipients were seropositive. Reports say nearly half of spike-specific TCRs go after unmutated variant regions. Donors in the cohort were predominantly white British and more often female, and clonal diversity was possibly underestimated.

The source was peripheral blood, collected on day 0 of AZD1222 vaccination. The TCR comes from an adult in good health. The chain carries TRBV7-2 and TRBJ2-1; tentatively, D is TRBD2 (6 bases). The CDR3 bases are TGTGCCAGCAGCTCCTCTAGCGCCTACAATGAGCAGTTCTTC. It codes for CASSSSSAYNEQFF.